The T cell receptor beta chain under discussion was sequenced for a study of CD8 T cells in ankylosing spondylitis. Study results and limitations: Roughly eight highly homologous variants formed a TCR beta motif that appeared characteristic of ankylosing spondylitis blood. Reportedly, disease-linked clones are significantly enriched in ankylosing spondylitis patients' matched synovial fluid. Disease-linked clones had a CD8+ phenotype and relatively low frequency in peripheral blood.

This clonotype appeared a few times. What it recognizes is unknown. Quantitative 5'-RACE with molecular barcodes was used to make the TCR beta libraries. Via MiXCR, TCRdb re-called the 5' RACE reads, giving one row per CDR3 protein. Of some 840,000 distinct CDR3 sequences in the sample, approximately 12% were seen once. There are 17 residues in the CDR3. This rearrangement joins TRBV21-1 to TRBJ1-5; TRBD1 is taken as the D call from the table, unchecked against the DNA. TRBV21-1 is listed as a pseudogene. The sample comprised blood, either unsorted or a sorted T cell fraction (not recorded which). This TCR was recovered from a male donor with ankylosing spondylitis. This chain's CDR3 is CASSPLDPAGKNQPQHF. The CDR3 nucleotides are TGTGCCAGCAGCCCTCTGGACCCTGCGGGGAAGAATCAGCCCCAGCATTTT.